This TCR beta chain was documented in a study of blood T cell repertoires in COVID-19. Background on the study: Samples taken during acute and convalescent COVID-19 were collected in the United States, Italy and Spain.

Method: immunoSEQ multiplex PCR; TCRdb's copy keeps in-frame clones and lacks some. The repertoire includes 75,000 to 95,000 clones, over 90% of them detected once, and more than 1.5% sits in the top ten. The specimen was peripheral blood. The origin of this receptor is a man aged 60-69 years with acute or convalescent COVID-19.

The CDR3 here is CSVLAGGKPGELFF. The CDR3 DNA sequence: TGCAGCGTGTTAGCGGGAGGCAAACCCGGGGAGCTGTTTTTT. The J gene is TRBJ2-2, the V gene TRBV29-1, with TRBD2 matching 10 bases. The CDR3 has 14 residues. The germline V gene has CDR1 SQVTM and CDR2 ANQGSEA. J gave up 6 bases and V 6 bases, and 7 bases lay outside the gene matches.